A single sample gave rise to the 10 T cell receptor beta chains below, sequenced in a study of PD-1 blockade in classical Hodgkin lymphoma. As to time point: cycle 4 day 1 (C4D1), after six to seven weeks of nivolumab. Relapse after autologous stem cell transplantation occurred in every patient, and brentuximab vedotin exposure varied. Produced via immunoSEQ multiplex PCR; TCRdb's table is partial and in-frame only. Of about 60,000 clones in the sample, under 95% are singletons; the top ten hold about a tenth. The sequenced sample was peripheral blood mononuclear cells (PBMCs), obtained before the fourth cycle of nivolumab. Every receptor here comes from a human donor with classical Hodgkin lymphoma.

The genes are TRBV5-1 and TRBJ1-2; D not resolved. V lost 0 bases, J lost 1 base, and 25 bases lay in between. Germline CDR1 reads SGHRS; CDR2 reads YFSETQ. CDR3 length: 20 residues. The CDR3 region has the DNA TGCGCCAGCAGCTTGGTGTCAAGAAGTCCCCGCGATGACATTAACTATGGCTACACCTTC. Translating it yields CASSLVSRSPRDDINYGYTF. The variable domain in full, completed from reference TRBV5-1 and TRBJ1-2, reads KAGVTQTPRYLIKTRGQQVTLSCSPISGHRSVSWYQQTPGQGLQFLFEYFSETQRNKGNFPGRFSGRQFSNSRSEMNVSTLELGDSALYLCASSLVSRSPRDDINYGYTFGSGTRLTVV.

The chain combines TRBV5-1 with TRBJ2-2; D not resolved. Per germline, CDR1 SGHRS and CDR2 YFSETQ. The CDR3 length is 18 residues. Trimming cost V 0 bases and J 4 bases, with 19 bases left between them. This chain's CDR3 is CASSLEPQRRDFTGELFF. As DNA, the CDR3 is TGCGCCAGCAGCTTGGAGCCACAACGACGAGATTTCACCGGGGAGCTGTTTTTT.

The chain is built from TRBV28 and TRBJ2-7; D unclear. Trimming removed 6 bases from V and 3 bases from J, with 18 bases in between. The germline CDR1 and CDR2 sequences are MDHEN and SYDVKM. The CDR3 spans 15 residues. The CDR3 protein is CASRKTGPGIYEQYF. Here the CDR3 DNA reads TGTGCCAGCAGAAAAACGGGCCCAGGAATCTACGAGCAGTACTTC.

The gene calls are TRBV11-2 and TRBJ2-5, with D uncertain. Germline V gene lookup returns CDR1 SGHAT and CDR2 FQNNGV. Deletions cut 1 base from V and 3 bases from J, with 12 bases between. The CDR3 is made up of 15 amino acids. CDR3 sequence: CASSLASLFKETQYF. The CDR3 bases are TGTGCCAGCAGCTTAGCGTCCCTCTTTAAAGAGACCCAGTACTTC. Based on the CDR3 plus reference TRBV11-2 and TRBJ2-5, the full variable domain is EAGVAQSPRYKIIEKRQSVAFWCNPISGHATLYWYQQILGQGPKLLIQFQNNGVVDDSQLPKDRFSAERLKGVDSTLKIQPAKLEDSAVYLCASSLASLFKETQYFGPGTRLLVL.

This clone has a single count. The chain carries TRBV2 and TRBJ2-5; 10 nucleotides match TRBD1. Germline V lookup: CDR1 SNHLY, CDR2 FYNNEI. This CDR3 comprises 16 residues. After removal of 4 bases from V and 5 bases from J, the junction contained 10 bases not matched to a gene. CDR3: CASSAGTGAPRETQYF. In nucleotides, the CDR3 is TGTGCCAGCAGTGCAGGGACAGGGGCCCCGAGGGAGACCCAGTACTTC. Using reference TRBV2 and TRBJ2-5 for the parts outside the CDR3, the full variable domain is EPEVTQTPSHQVTQMGQEVILRCVPISNHLYFYWYRQILGQKVEFLVSFYNNEISEKSEIFDDQFSVERPDGSNFTLKIRSTKLEDSAMYFCASSAGTGAPRETQYFGPGTRLLVL.

The chain employs TRBV28 and TRBJ2-7, with 10 positions matching TRBD1. Per germline, CDR1 MDHEN and CDR2 SYDVKM. The V gene end was trimmed by 8 bases and the J gene end by 5 bases; junction bases not matched to a gene: 9. This CDR3 is 14 amino acids long. The CDR3: CASLLGTGVNEQYF. The CDR3 DNA sequence: TGTGCCAGCCTCTTGGGGACAGGGGTAAACGAGCAGTACTTC.

This rearrangement joins TRBV5-6 to TRBJ2-5, with D possibly TRBD1 on 6 matching bases. CDR3 length: 15 amino acids. Trimming removed 4 bases at V and 4 bases at J, with 17 bases between. CDR1 SGHDT and CDR2 YYEEEE come from the germline V gene. The CDR3 loop is CASSQLNRVGETQYF. The DNA of the CDR3 is TGTGCCAGCAGCCAACTCAACAGGGTAGGAGAGACCCAGTACTTC. Based on the CDR3 plus reference TRBV5-6 and TRBJ2-5, the full variable domain is DAGVTQSPTHLIKTRGQQVTLRCSPKSGHDTVSWYQQALGQGPQFIFQYYEEEERQRGNFPDRFSGHQFPNYSSELNVNALLLGDSALYLCASSQLNRVGETQYFGPGTRLLVL.

The chain uses TRBV2 and TRBJ1-6; unclear D gene. Trimming removed 3 bases at V and 9 bases at J, with 12 bases between. The CDR3 length is 14 residues. Germline CDR1 SNHLY, CDR2 FYNNEI. The CDR3 reads CASSDRVGISPLHF. The CDR3 DNA reads as TGTGCCAGCAGTGACAGAGTGGGTATTTCACCCCTCCACTTT.

This chain links TRBV28 with TRBJ1-4; D ambiguous. CDR1 MDHEN and CDR2 SYDVKM come from the germline V gene. Trimming left V 3 bases short and J 8 bases short, with 7 bases between. This CDR3 is built from 12 residues. CDR3 loop: CASSFPLEKLFF. CDR3 sequence (DNA): TGTGCCAGCAGTTTCCCGTTGGAAAAACTGTTTTTT.

V gene TRBV28 combines with J gene TRBJ2-7; D gene uncertain. Germline V CDR1 and CDR2: MDHEN, SYDVKM. With 1 base removed from V and 6 bases from J, the gap between germline ends came to 7 bases. The CDR3 spans 12 residues. The chain's CDR3 is CASSLSDFEQYF. The DNA for the CDR3 is TGTGCCAGCAGTTTATCGGATTTCGAGCAGTACTTC.